This T cell receptor beta chain was recovered during a study of blood T cells in healthy people across ages. The authors ran a second PCR of about 7 to 11 cycles using a sample-barcoded 5' primer and a J-beta primer mix. MiXCR, applied by TCRdb to the 5' RACE reads, yields one record per CDR3 protein. This table has about 1.5 million distinct CDR3 sequences, approximately 42% appearing once. From germline, CDR1 is SGHVS and CDR2 FNYEAQ. The CDR3 has 15 residues. The V and J ends lost 2 bases and 5 bases respectively, with 15 bases between them. Sequencing was performed on blood. The genes are TRBV7-6 and TRBJ2-5, with D possibly being TRBD2 (5 bases). The sequence was collected from a woman aged 18 to 35 in good health. In DNA form, the CDR3 reads TGTGCCAGCAGCTTATCATATGGACTGGGTGAGACCCAGTACTTC. It translates to CASSLSYGLGETQYF.